One and the same sample provided the 5 T cell receptor beta chains below, sequenced in a study of blood T cells in healthy people across ages (dated by TCRdb to 2015 to 2017). The library was built by means of 5' RACE. The reads were generated on an Illumina HiSeq 2500. A second PCR of about 6 to 11 cycles was performed with a sample-barcoded 5' primer and a J-beta primer mix. TCRdb redid the processing of the public reads, applying fastp at Q25 and MiXCR, and retained in-frame beta chains. Entries are consolidated by CDR3 protein sequence, retaining the most common genes and DNA. This sample comprises about 1,500,000 distinct CDR3 sequences, roughly 27% of them detected only once. In total, the top ten clones hold 7.7% of the sample. Sequenced sample: blood. These TCRs come from a woman younger than 45 in good health.

The chain carries TRBV20-1 and TRBJ2-4, with TRBD2 identical over 12 bases. The J call is in doubt because the DNA end fits TRBJ2-7 better. This CDR3 has 14 residues. Germline V lookup: CDR1 DFQATT, CDR2 SNEGSKA (reference sequence). CDR3 bases: TGCAGTGCTAGAACTAGCGGGGGGTGCTACGAGCAGTACTTC. Residues: CSARTSGGCYEQYF.

In regard to this clonotype: A read error may explain this, as a much larger clone is one base away. The rearrangement joins TRBV20-1 to TRBJ2-7; TRBD2 matches at 12 bases. The CDR3 loop spans 14 amino acids. After removal of 5 bases from V and 1 base from J, the junction contained 3 bases not matched to a gene. Germline V gene sequence: CDR1 DFQATT, CDR2 SNEGSKA (reference sequence). The CDR3 DNA reads TGCAGTGCTCATACTAGCGGGAGGTCCTACGAGCAGTACTTC. It specifies CSAHTSGRSYEQYF.

This clonotype turned up a few times. The chain carries TRBV10-2 and TRBJ2-7, with unresolved D. Between the trimmed V and J ends, which lost 0 bases and 6 bases, there was a span of 9 bases. Germline-derived CDR1 and CDR2 are WSHSY and SAAADI. This CDR3 region has 13 residues. The CDR3 reads CASSESGPVEQYF. The CDR3 bases are TGCGCCAGCAGTGAGTCCGGTCCCGTCGAGCAGTACTTC.

The V gene is TRBV5-1, the J gene TRBJ2-3, with 13 bases aligning to TRBD2. Germline CDR1 reads SGHRS; CDR2 reads YFSETQ. The trim removed 3 bases at V and 3 bases at J, leaving 4 bases unmatched. The CDR3 is 16 residues long. As DNA, the CDR3 is TGCGCCAGCAGCTCTCTGGGACTAGCGGGGACAGATACGCAGTATTTT. Residues: CASSSLGLAGTDTQYF.

The V and J genes are TRBV5-1 and TRBJ1-1; 12 bases fit TRBD1. This CDR3 is built from 17 residues. Germline V gene sequence: CDR1 SGHRS, CDR2 YFSETQ. The V segment lost 4 bases and the J segment 7 bases; nucleotides outside the gene matches: 14. CDR3 region: CASSLKGGTGGLGEAFF. The CDR3 nucleotides read TGCGCCAGCAGCCTCAAGGGAGGGACAGGGGGCTTAGGTGAAGCTTTCTTT.